This T cell receptor (beta chain) emerged from a study of blood T cell repertoires in COVID-19. In the study overall: Collection of acute and convalescent COVID-19 samples took place in the United States, Italy and Spain. T cells, B-cell-depleted T cells, or PBMCs supplied cDNA or gDNA.

There are 15 residues in the CDR3. V lost 0 bases and J lost 7, with 13 bases in between. CDR1 and CDR2 from the germline V gene are LNHDA and SQIVND (reference sequence). Authors' data handling: Estimates of nucleated cell counts were drawn from the amplification of reference gene primers. The assay was immunoSEQ multiplex PCR, and TCRdb's table has in-frame clones only and misses some. D and trimming were read from the DNA, whereas the V and J calls and clone size are those reported in that table. The table shows roughly 76,000 clones, with around 90% occurring only once. The V gene is TRBV19, the J gene TRBJ2-1, with TRBD1 as a possible D gene (5 bases). This TCR came from a man younger than 40 with acute or convalescent COVID-19. The sequencing sample was made of peripheral blood. This CDR3 is CASSIDREGRNEQFF. DNA of the CDR3: TGTGCCAGTAGTATAGACAGGGAAGGAAGGAATGAGCAGTTCTTC.